The TCR beta chain described here comes from a study of beta chain features in type 1 diabetes. Expressed TCRB transcripts were sequenced after all isolated RNA was converted to cDNA. The protocol was immunoSEQ multiplex PCR, while the TCRdb copy is restricted to in-frame clones and leaves out a portion. Found here are under 250,000 clones, approximately 11% of them singletons; the top ten hold 1% to 1.5%. The V gene end was trimmed by 1 base and the J gene end by 5 bases; junction bases not matched to a gene: 5. Germline V gives CDR1 SGHNT, CDR2 YENEEA. This CDR3 has 15 amino acids. The chain carries TRBV11-3 and TRBJ2-1; 7 bases agree with TRBD1. The sequence was obtained from a man younger than 35 in good health. Material for sequencing was central memory CD4+ T cells from blood. For the CDR3, the DNA is TGTGCCAGCAGCTTAGGTGGGACAGTAGACAATGAGCAGTTCTTC. It is translated as CASSLGGTVDNEQFF. Full variable domain (outside the CDR3, taken from reference TRBV11-3 and TRBJ2-1): EAGVVQSPRYKIIEKKQPVAFWCNPISGHNTLYWYLQNLGQGPELLIRYENEEAVDDSQLPKDRFSAERLKGVDSTLKIQPAELGDSAVYLCASSLGGTVDNEQFFGPGTRLTVL.